Following are 28 T cell receptor beta chains from one sample sequenced in a study of identical twins. MiXCR, applied by TCRdb to the 5' RACE reads, yields one record per CDR3 protein. The table shows approximately 140,000 distinct CDR3 sequences, with roughly 3.5% occurring only once. Source material: memory T cells sorted from blood. Every receptor here comes from a man aged 18 to 30 in good health.

The rearrangement joins TRBV15 to TRBJ2-7; 8 bases align to TRBD2. This CDR3 is built from 15 residues. CDR1 is LNHNV and CDR2 is YYDKDF in the germline V gene (reference sequence). V was clipped by 3 bases and J by 3 bases; unmatched bases: 7. CDR3 sequence: CATSRGLAGLYEQYF. CDR3 DNA: TGTGCCACCAGCAGGGGCCTAGCGGGTCTCTACGAGCAGTACTTC.

Many counts were recorded for this clonotype. The chain carries TRBV20-1 and TRBJ2-7; D may correspond to TRBD1 or TRBD2 (5 bases each). This CDR3 has 14 residues. Trimming cost V 4 bases and J 5 bases, with 18 bases left between them. Germline V gene sequence: CDR1 DFQATT, CDR2 SNEGSKA (reference sequence). This CDR3 is CSATRGSSDDEQYF. The CDR3 DNA reads TGCAGTGCTACGAGGGGTAGTAGCGACGACGAGCAGTACTTC.

This clonotype occurred many times. The chain joins TRBV20-1 to TRBJ1-6; possibly TRBD1 for D (5 bases). The ends were cut back, 2 bases at V and 6 bases at J, with 14 bases in the middle. Germline values: CDR1 DFQATT, CDR2 SNEGSKA (reference sequence). This CDR3 contains 15 residues. The CDR3 nucleotides read TGCAGTGCTAGACTGAAGGGGCGGGGTAATTCACCCCTCCACTTT. Protein: CSARLKGRGNSPLHF.

The chain employs TRBV5-4 and TRBJ2-7; 7 bases map to TRBD1. The CDR3 runs 15 residues. The V segment lost 1 base and the J segment 7 bases; nucleotides outside the gene matches: 11. Germline V gene lookup returns CDR1 SGHNT and CDR2 YYREEE (reference sequence). For the CDR3, the DNA is TGTGCCAGCAGCTTGTTGTTGACAGGGCGCTCTGAGCAGTACTTC. Translated, it gives CASSLLLTGRSEQYF.

This clonotype appeared many times. The chain has TRBV11-2 and TRBJ2-1, with 11 nucleotides matching TRBD2. The CDR3 has 13 amino acids. From germline, CDR1 is SGHAT and CDR2 FQNNGV. J was trimmed by 10 bases and V by 4 bases; bases with no gene match: 3. The CDR3 here is CASSSRLAGEQFF. In DNA, the CDR3 is TGTGCCAGCAGCTCCAGACTAGCGGGGGAGCAGTTCTTC.

There are many counts of this clonotype. The V call is TRBV6-1, the J call TRBJ2-2, with 7 bases aligning to TRBD1. V shed 6 bases, J shed 1 base, and the junction held 2 bases outside the gene matches. The CDR3 runs 14 residues. Germline V lookup: CDR1 MNHNS, CDR2 SASEGT. The CDR3 reads CASRRQGNTGELFF. CDR3 nucleotides: TGTGCCAGCAGAAGACAGGGGAACACCGGGGAGCTGTTTTTT.

This clonotype appeared many times. This sequence joins TRBV5-5 and TRBJ2-7; 9 bases agree with TRBD1. The CDR3 consists of 15 residues. CDR1 SGHKS and CDR2 YYEKEE come from the germline V gene (reference sequence). Unmatched junction bases numbered 8, after V lost 4 bases and J lost 3 bases. CDR3 coding DNA: TGTGCCAGCAGCGCGGCCGGGACAGGGATCTACGAGCAGTACGTC. Translating it yields CASSAAGTGIYEQYV.

As to this clonotype: This could be a read error, since a much larger clone is one nucleotide away. CDR3: CASIPFGGVSIDTQYF. The CDR3 bases are TGTGCCAGCATCCCATTCGGGGGGGTCTCCATAGATACGCAGTATTTT. The V call is TRBV6-1, the J call TRBJ2-3; TRBD2 aligns across 8 bases. This CDR3 region has 16 residues. Germline V lookup: CDR1 MNHNS, CDR2 SASEGT. V shed 7 bases and J 5 bases; nucleotides not matched to a gene: 14.

This clonotype was counted many times. This chain joins TRBV19 and TRBJ1-5, with 9 bases lining up with TRBD1. Germline-derived CDR1 and CDR2 are LNHDA and SQIVND (reference sequence). After removal of 8 bases from V and 6 bases from J, the junction contained 14 bases not matched to a gene. The CDR3 runs to 16 residues. The CDR3 DNA reads TGTGCCAGTCGTCTGTTACAGGGGGCTGTCAGTCAGCCCCAGCATTTT. Amino acid sequence: CASRLLQGAVSQPQHF.

This clonotype was counted at least ten times. The chain links TRBV12-3 or TRBV12-4 to TRBJ2-3, with 7 bases lining up with TRBD2. This CDR3 has 16 amino acids. V shed 6 bases, J shed 2 bases, and the junction held 11 bases outside the gene matches. This CDR3 reads CASRSIAGLNTDTQYF. In DNA form, the CDR3 reads TGTGCCAGCAGAAGCATAGCGGGTTTAAACACAGATACGCAGTATTTT.

The chain carries TRBV6-1 and TRBJ2-1, with 10 bases lining up with TRBD1. J was trimmed by 8 bases and V by 6 bases; bases with no gene match: 7. Germline CDR1 MNHNS, CDR2 SASEGT. This CDR3 has 14 amino acids. CDR3 region: CASSQDRGSDEQFF. DNA of the CDR3: TGTGCCAGCAGCCAGGACAGGGGGTCGGATGAGCAGTTCTTC.

This clonotype was seen a handful of times. The CDR3 sequence: CARSGIAGGTDTQYF. The CDR3 nucleotides read TGTGCCAGGTCAGGGATAGCGGGAGGCACAGATACGCAGTATTTT. The V call is TRBV6-4, the J call TRBJ2-3, with 9 bases matching TRBD2. This CDR3 comprises 15 residues. J lost 1 base, V lost 9 bases, and 8 bases had no gene match. The germline V gene encodes CDR1 MRHNA and CDR2 SNTAGT.

This clonotype has at least ten counts. A much larger clone sits a single nucleotide away, making a read error possible. This chain links TRBV28 with TRBJ1-1, with a possible D match to TRBD1 (6 bases). The CDR3 is made up of 16 amino acids. The germline CDR1 and CDR2 sequences are MDHEN and SYDVKM. Written as DNA, the CDR3 is TGTGCCGGCAGTCTATCCGGAGGCAGGGGTATCCTTGAAGCTTTCTTT. Its translation: CAGSLSGGRGILEAFF.

This clonotype came up many times. The chain joins TRBV6-6 to TRBJ2-3; possibly TRBD1 for D (5 bases). The ends were cut back, 11 bases at V and 5 bases at J, with 14 bases in the middle. The CDR3 length is 12 residues. Germline-derived CDR1 and CDR2 are MNHNY and SVGAGI (reference sequence). This CDR3 is CAVLGVRDTQYF. CDR3 coding DNA: TGTGCCGTGCTAGGGGTTCGAGATACGCAGTATTTT.

In this sample, this clonotype turned up many times. The genes are TRBV12-3 or TRBV12-4 and TRBJ1-2; D might be TRBD1 (6 bases). V lost 3 bases and J 2 bases, leaving 10 bases between the germline ends. The CDR3 is made up of 14 amino acids. The CDR3 loop is CASSFLGGNYGYTF. The DNA of the CDR3 is TGTGCCAGCAGTTTCTTGGGGGGCAACTATGGCTACACCTTC.

This clonotype was found many times. The genes are TRBV7-8 and TRBJ2-7; no definite D call. Trimming pared 1 base from V and 3 bases from J, leaving 4 bases between. This CDR3 has 12 amino acids. The germline gives CDR1 SGHVS, CDR2 FQNEAQ. The CDR3: CASSLESYEQYF. The CDR3 nucleotides are TGTGCCAGCAGCTTAGAGAGCTACGAGCAGTACTTC.

This clonotype appeared many times. The chain is built from TRBV5-6 and TRBJ2-7; TRBD1 agrees at 8 bases. This CDR3 has 16 amino acids. V shed 4 bases and J 4 bases; nucleotides not matched to a gene: 13. Per the germline V gene, CDR1 is SGHDT and CDR2 is YYEEEE. The CDR3 sequence: CASSKRPQGARYEQYV. CDR3 coding DNA: TGTGCCAGCAGCAAACGACCTCAGGGGGCGCGATACGAGCAGTACGTC.

This clonotype was observed at least ten times. This chain uses TRBV6-1 with TRBJ2-1; 15 positions agree with TRBD2. Germline V lookup: CDR1 MNHNS, CDR2 SASEGT. The CDR3 sequence is 17 residues long. V was pared by 6 bases and J by 6 bases, with 9 bases of the junction left unmatched. The CDR3 DNA is TGTGCCAGCAGCCCCGGGACTAGCGGGAGGATACGCAATGAGCAGTTCTTC. Its translation: CASSPGTSGRIRNEQFF.

The V gene is TRBV18, the J gene TRBJ2-7; D is perhaps TRBD2 (5 bases). V shed 4 bases and J shed 4 bases, with 11 bases lying between them. Germline lookup yields CDR1 KGHSH and CDR2 LQKENI. The CDR3 has 13 amino acids. CDR3 bases: TGTGCCAGCTCACGAGCCGGACTGTACGAGCAGTACTTC. It is translated as CASSRAGLYEQYF.

This clonotype was counted ten times or more. This chain links TRBV5-6 with TRBJ2-7; D is unresolved. The CDR3 is made up of 15 amino acids. Per the germline V gene, CDR1 is SGHDT and CDR2 is YYEEEE. V was trimmed by 4 bases and J by 0 bases, leaving 14 bases between them. The CDR3 nucleotides are TGTGCCAGCAGCCCCGGCCAGACTCCCTCCTACGAGCAGTACGTC. Amino acids: CASSPGQTPSYEQYV.

Many counts were recorded for this clonotype. This chain links TRBV5-1 with TRBJ1-4, with D possibly TRBD1 on 5 matching bases. The V gene lost 4 bases and the J gene lost 7 bases, with 26 bases spanning the gap. Looked up from germline, CDR1 is SGHRS and CDR2 is YFSETQ. There are 18 residues in the CDR3. The CDR3 DNA is TGCGCCAGCAGCCTGGTTCCCCGGTCAGGGAATCGTGGTGAAAAACTGTTTTTT. This sequence encodes CASSLVPRSGNRGEKLFF.

This clonotype was counted at least ten times. The V and J genes are TRBV5-4 and TRBJ2-5; 12 bases are shared with TRBD1. J lost 4 bases, V lost 4 bases, and 5 bases had no gene match. The CDR3 totals 15 residues. The germline gives CDR1 SGHNT, CDR2 YYREEE (reference sequence). The CDR3 DNA is TGTGCCAGCAGCGCACCGGGACAGGGGGCAGAGACCCAGTACTTC. It encodes CASSAPGQGAETQYF.

This clonotype was picked up many times. This chain's CDR3 is CASSLASPYEQYF. The CDR3 DNA reads TGTGCCAGCAGCTTAGCATCCCCCTACGAGCAGTACTTC. This chain uses TRBV11-2 with TRBJ2-7, with D uncertain. From germline, CDR1 is SGHAT and CDR2 FQNNGV. The CDR3 extends over 13 amino acids. The V end lost 1 base, the J end lost 2 bases, and 6 bases lay between the germline ends.

This clonotype was observed at least ten times. V usage is TRBV2 and J usage is TRBJ2-2; D is unclear. Looked up from germline, CDR1 is SNHLY and CDR2 is FYNNEI. V gave up 5 bases and J gave up 5 bases, with 15 bases separating them. This CDR3 is built from 15 residues. CDR3: CASSPSRVVTGELFF. DNA for the CDR3: TGTGCCAGCAGTCCTTCCCGGGTCGTGACCGGGGAGCTGTTTTTT.

In its sample, this clonotype was seen a few times. The chain links TRBV5-1 to TRBJ2-7; 9 nucleotides agree with TRBD1. Germline assignment: CDR1 SGHRS and CDR2 YFSETQ. The CDR3 extends over 13 amino acids. Trimming cost V 7 bases and J 2 bases; bases outside gene matches: 4. Here the CDR3 DNA reads TGCGCCAGCGGGACAGGGAGGGCCTACGAGCAGTACTTC. Protein: CASGTGRAYEQYF.

This clonotype was picked up many times. The V gene is TRBV9, the J gene TRBJ2-7; D is unclear. The CDR3 contains 18 residues. The germline V gene has CDR1 SGDLS and CDR2 YYNGEE. Trimming removed 0 bases from V and 2 bases from J, with 21 bases in between. The CDR3 DNA sequence: TGTGCCAGCAGCGTAGGGGTGACCCCGGTAGGTGCACCCTACGAGCAGTACTTC. Protein product: CASSVGVTPVGAPYEQYF.

The sample holds many counts of this clonotype. The chain joins TRBV5-6 to TRBJ2-3, with 8 bases aligning to TRBD1. V lost 9 bases, J lost 1 base, and 4 bases stayed unmatched. The CDR3 is 13 residues long. Germline CDR1 SGHDT, CDR2 YYEEEE. CDR3 residues: CATSTGGTDTQYF. The CDR3, as DNA: TGTGCCACCTCGACAGGGGGCACAGATACGCAGTATTTT.

A single count supports this clonotype. A much larger clone differs by one base, so this may be a read error. The chain combines TRBV20-1 with TRBJ1-4, with no clear D. The CDR3 is 13 residues long. CDR1 is DFQATT, CDR2 SNEGSKA, per germline (reference sequence). Trimming took off 8 bases at V and 10 bases at J, with 20 bases between the two ends. The CDR3 DNA follows: TGCAGTCTGCAGCATACCCAAAATCGAAAACTGTTTTTT. This encodes CSLQHTQNRKLFF.